Listed below are T cell receptor beta chains from one sample, sequenced in a study of cytomegalovirus exposure and HLA in healthy donors. The assay was immunoSEQ multiplex PCR, and TCRdb's table has in-frame clones only and misses some. The data contain around 180,000 clones, about 65% of them seen just once; the ten biggest clones take up 1.5%. The sequencing sample was made of PBMCs. These TCRs come from a girl aged 10 to 17 in good health and CMV-seronegative. Both conserved end residues are part of each CDR3. Each record gives: D gene, clone size, V gene, J gene, CDR3 protein, CDR3 DNA. The D gene is left open where the match is weak. Clone size is stated in some rows and not others, as once, few, many or a class when expanded.

-,-,TRBV2,TRBJ1-2,CASSEALQGRGAGYTF,TGTGCCAGCAGTGAAGCGCTTCAGGGGAGAGGTGCTGGCTACACCTTC
-,-,TRBV19,TRBJ1-2,CASSSVQGMTGYTF,TGTGCCAGTAGTTCCGTACAGGGTATGACCGGCTACACCTTC
-,few,TRBV2,TRBJ2-7,CAHHRTNPQDRTNSYEQYF,TGTGCACATCATCGAACGAACCCACAGGATCGAACGAACTCCTACGAGCAGTACTTC
TRBD1,-,TRBV5-4,TRBJ1-2,CASSLPGTEGYTF,TGTGCCAGCAGCTTGCCCGGGACAGAAGGCTACACCTTC
-,-,TRBV5-1,TRBJ2-2,CASSLAWLASNTGELFF,TGCGCCAGCAGCTTGGCCTGGCTAGCGAGTAACACCGGGGAGCTGTTTTTT
-,-,TRBV19,TRBJ1-4,CASRGTGEWWEKLFF,TGTGCCAGTAGGGGAACAGGAGAGTGGTGGGAAAAACTGTTTTTT
-,-,TRBV19,TRBJ1-5,CASSRDTNQPQHF,TGTGCCAGTAGCCGGGACACCAATCAGCCCCAGCATTTT
TRBD2,-,TRBV7-2,TRBJ2-1,CASSLASGVKNEQFF,TGTGCCAGCAGCTTAGCTAGCGGGGTTAAAAATGAGCAGTTCTTC
TRBD1,-,TRBV2,TRBJ2-4,CASRDRTGIAKNIQYF,TGTGCCAGCAGGGACCGGACAGGGATAGCCAAAAACATTCAGTACTTC
-,-,TRBV5-4,TRBJ2-4,CASSYHEKNIQYF,TGTGCCAGCAGCTATCACGAGAAGAACATTCAGTACTTC
-,few,TRBV28,TRBJ1-3,CASSFTGNTIYF,TGTGCCAGCAGTTTCACTGGAAACACCATATATTTT
-,once,TRBV25-1,TRBJ1-1,CASSLQENTEAFF,TGTGCCAGCAGCTTGCAGGAGAACACTGAAGCTTTCTTT
TRBD1,-,TRBV5-1,TRBJ1-1,CASSMTGTGDTEAFF,TGCGCCAGCAGCATGACCGGGACAGGGGACACTGAAGCTTTCTTT
-,few,TRBV11-2,TRBJ1-1,CASSLGGADTEAFF,TGTGCCAGCAGCTTAGGAGGAGCGGATACTGAAGCTTTCTTT
-,-,TRBV30,TRBJ2-5,CATSPGGLQETQYF,TGTGCCACCTCCCCAGGGGGACTCCAAGAGACCCAGTACTTC
-,-,TRBV19,TRBJ1-1,CASTDRWHEAFF,TGTGCCAGTACGGACAGATGGCATGAAGCTTTCTTT
TRBD1,-,TRBV2,TRBJ1-6,CASYRDSVNSPLHF,TGTGCCAGCTACCGGGACAGCGTAAATTCACCCCTCCACTTT
-,-,TRBV7-2,TRBJ2-2,CASSLAGGLAGELFF,TGTGCCAGCAGCTTAGCCGGGGGGCTGGCCGGGGAGCTGTTTTTT
TRBD1,once,TRBV5-1,TRBJ2-7,CASSLENRDRFLREQYF,TGCGCCAGCAGCTTGGAAAATAGGGACAGATTTCTTCGCGAGCAGTACTTC
TRBD2,-,TRBV7-3,TRBJ2-5,CASGRLTSGGTETQYF,TGTGCCAGCGGCAGATTGACTAGCGGGGGAACAGAGACCCAGTACTTC
TRBD2,-,TRBV4-1,TRBJ2-2,CASSPLAGGTGELFF,TGCGCCAGCAGCCCCCTAGCGGGAGGAACCGGGGAGCTGTTTTTT
TRBD1,few,TRBV7-9,TRBJ1-2,CASSANAGQGAHGYTF,TGTGCCAGCAGCGCCAACGCGGGTCAGGGGGCTCATGGCTACACCTTC
-,-,TRBV2,TRBJ2-1,CASSEKTHVVLF,TGTGCCAGCAGTGAGAAAACTCACGTGGTGCTCTTC
TRBD2,-,TRBV4-1,TRBJ2-5,CASSQVGGGYQETQYF,TGCGCCAGCAGCCAAGTGGGCGGGGGGTACCAAGAGACCCAGTACTTC
-,once,TRBV12-5,TRBJ1-1,CASGLVTGLGNTEAFF,TGTGCTAGTGGTTTGGTAACGGGTCTGGGGAACACTGAAGCTTTCTTT
-,-,TRBV30,TRBJ2-7,CAWSPSGVEQYF,TGTGCCTGGAGTCCCTCAGGGGTAGAGCAGTACTTC
-,-,TRBV29-1,TRBJ1-2,CSVGLRETGYGYTF,TGCAGCGTTGGACTTCGAGAGACTGGCTATGGCTACACCTTC
-,once,TRBV4-1,TRBJ2-7,CASSQETGYEQYF,TGCGCCAGCAGCCAAGAGACAGGATACGAGCAGTACTTC
-,-,TRBV6-1,TRBJ2-5,CASREVTGTQETQYF,TGTGCCAGCAGAGAGGTAACAGGGACCCAAGAGACCCAGTACTTC
-,-,TRBV30,TRBJ1-1,CAWSAPGGEAFF,TGTGCCTGGAGTGCCCCCGGGGGTGAAGCTTTCTTT
-,-,TRBV7-6,TRBJ2-7,CASSPMKGQYEQYF,TGTGCCAGCAGCCCCATGAAAGGACAGTACGAGCAGTACTTC
-,-,TRBV7-6,TRBJ2-2,CATQQRGGTGELFF,TGTGCCACCCAACAGCGAGGAGGGACCGGGGAGCTGTTTTTT
-,few,TRBV5-8,TRBJ2-7,CASSLHTAYEQYF,TGTGCCAGCAGCTTGCACACCGCCTACGAGCAGTACTTC
-,once,TRBV27,TRBJ1-4,CASSWTSGEKLFF,TGTGCCAGCAGTTGGACATCGGGTGAAAAACTGTTTTTT
-,-,TRBV7-9,TRBJ2-5,CASSETGKQETQYF,TGTGCCAGCAGCGAGACAGGAAAACAAGAGACCCAGTACTTC
-,few,TRBV6-4,TRBJ2-3,CASSEGDSTDTQYF,TGTGCCAGCAGTGAAGGGGATAGCACAGATACGCAGTATTTT
-,-,TRBV29-1,TRBJ2-7,CSVVDRNYEQYF,TGCAGCGTTGTAGACAGAAACTACGAGCAGTACTTC
-,-,TRBV29-1,TRBJ2-1,CSVSGSGSYNEQFF,TGCAGCGTGTCTGGGAGCGGGTCGTACAATGAGCAGTTCTTC
TRBD1,-,TRBV30,TRBJ1-4,CAWSVYRGSRVTNEKLFF,TGTGCCTGGAGTGTATACAGGGGCTCCCGAGTAACTAATGAAAAACTGTTTTTT
-,-,TRBV11-2,TRBJ1-1,CASSSSRGGTEAFF,TGTGCCAGCAGCTCAAGCCGGGGAGGGACTGAAGCTTTCTTT